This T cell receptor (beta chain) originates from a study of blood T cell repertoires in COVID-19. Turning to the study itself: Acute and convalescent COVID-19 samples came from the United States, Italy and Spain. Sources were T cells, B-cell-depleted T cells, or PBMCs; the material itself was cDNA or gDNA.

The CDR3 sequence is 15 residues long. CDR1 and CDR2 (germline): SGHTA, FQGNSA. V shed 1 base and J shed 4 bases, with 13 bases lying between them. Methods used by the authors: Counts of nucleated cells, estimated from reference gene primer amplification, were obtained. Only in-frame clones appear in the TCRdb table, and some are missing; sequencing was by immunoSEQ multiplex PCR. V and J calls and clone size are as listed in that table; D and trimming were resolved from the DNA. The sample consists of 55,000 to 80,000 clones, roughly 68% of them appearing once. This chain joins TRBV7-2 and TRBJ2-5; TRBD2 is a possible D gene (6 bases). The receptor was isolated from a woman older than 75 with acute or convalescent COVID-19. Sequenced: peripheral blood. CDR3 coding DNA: TGTGCCAGCAGCTTAGTGGGAACTAGCACAGAGACCCAGTACTTC. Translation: CASSLVGTSTETQYF.